This T cell receptor (beta chain) was identified during a study of PD-L1 blockade in urothelial cancer. Time point in this sample: pretreatment peripheral blood. Method: immunoSEQ multiplex PCR; TCRdb's copy keeps in-frame clones and lacks some. The table includes roughly 63,000 clones, approximately 80% detected once. On this clone itself: What it binds is unknown.

This CDR3 region has 16 residues. CDR1 SGHRS and CDR2 YFSETQ come from the germline V gene. V lost 0 bases, J lost 4 bases, and 13 bases lay in between. Overall study findings and caveats: Tumor-associated clones in the blood of durable-benefit patients grew more at 3 weeks.

The sample consisted of PBMCs, taken around atezolizumab (anti-PD-L1) treatment. The TCR sequence derives from a man aged 65-85 years with urothelial cancer. The chain uses TRBV5-1 and TRBJ2-2; TRBD1 might be the D (6 bases). CDR3 sequence (DNA): TGCGCCAGCAGCTTGGACGGCAGGGGCGGCACCGGGGAGCTGTTTTTT. Translating gives CASSLDGRGGTGELFF.